A single sample gave rise to the 13 T cell receptor beta chains below, sequenced in a study of blood T cell repertoires in COVID-19. Profiled with immunoSEQ multiplex PCR; TCRdb holds only in-frame clones, not every one. This sample has about 300,000 clones, with around 87% found just once. Specimen: PBMCs or T cells enriched from blood (not recorded which). The source is a woman younger than 30 with acute COVID-19.

The CDR3 bases are TGTGCCAGCAGCTTAGACTCTAGCGGGGTGACCTACGAGCAGTACTTC. This gives the protein CASSLDSSGVTYEQYF. V is TRBV11-2 and J is TRBJ2-7; 9 bases match TRBD2. The CDR3 sequence is 16 residues long. The V gene's germline CDR1 is SGHAT and CDR2 FQNNGV. The ends lost 0 bases at V and 2 bases at J; junction bases unmatched: 5.

The chain recombines TRBV27 with TRBJ2-1; 7 bases are shared with TRBD2. The V gene's germline CDR1 is MNHEY and CDR2 SMNVEV (reference sequence). This CDR3 spans 12 amino acids. The trim removed 6 bases at V and 7 bases at J, leaving 3 bases unmatched. CDR3 amino acids: CASRPGGNEQFF. The CDR3 nucleotides are TGTGCCAGCAGACCGGGGGGAAATGAGCAGTTCTTC.

The rearrangement uses TRBV27 and TRBJ2-1; 9 bases fit TRBD1. Germline CDR1 and CDR2: MNHEY and SMNVEV (reference sequence). The CDR3 spans 17 residues. The trim removed 3 bases at V and 6 bases at J, leaving 12 bases unmatched. The CDR3 here is CASSFLRAGTGLNEQFF. CDR3 DNA: TGTGCCAGCAGTTTCCTCCGCGCCGGGACAGGGCTCAATGAGCAGTTCTTC.

Only one count was recorded for this clone. The J gene is TRBJ2-5, the V gene TRBV5-4; possible D gene TRBD1, 5 bases. CDR3 size: 14 residues. The ends were cut back, 4 bases at V and 4 bases at J, with 14 bases in the middle. The germline V gene encodes CDR1 SGHNT and CDR2 YYREEE (reference sequence). The CDR3 here is CASSPLRGGETQYF. The CDR3 DNA reads TGTGCCAGCAGCCCTTTAAGGGGCGGAGAGACCCAGTACTTC.

This rearrangement joins TRBV12-3 or TRBV12-4 to TRBJ1-5; D call uncertain. CDR3 size: 12 residues. The V and J ends lost 3 bases and 7 bases respectively, with 7 bases between them. The CDR3 nucleotides are TGTGCCAGCAGTTTGCGAGAACAGCCCCAGCATTTT. This gives the protein CASSLREQPQHF.

The genes are TRBV25-1 and TRBJ2-7, with 11 bases identical to TRBD2. With V trimmed by 2 bases and J by 0 bases, 9 bases remained unmatched. Germline V gene lookup returns CDR1 MGHDK and CDR2 SYGVNS. The CDR3 extends over 18 amino acids. CDR3 protein: CASSETGLAGGFSYEQYF. Here the CDR3 DNA reads TGTGCCAGCAGTGAAACTGGGCTAGCGGGAGGCTTCTCCTACGAGCAGTACTTC.

The rearrangement uses TRBV5-8 and TRBJ1-2; possible D gene TRBD1, 5 bases. CDR1 is SGHTS and CDR2 is YDEGEE in the germline V gene. The CDR3 length is 15 residues. The V and J ends lost 4 bases and 0 bases respectively, with 13 bases between them. The CDR3 coding sequence is TGTGCCAGCAGCCCGGGCCTGACAGCTAACTATGGCTACACCTTC. Translating it yields CASSPGLTANYGYTF. Full variable domain (outside the CDR3, taken from reference TRBV5-8 and TRBJ1-2): EAGVTQSPTHLIKTRGQQATLRCSPISGHTSVYWYQQALGLGLQFLLWYDEGEERNRGNFPPRFSGRQFPNYSSELNVNALELEDSALYLCASSPGLTANYGYTFGSGTRLTVV.

This chain links TRBV5-1 with TRBJ2-3; 10 bases agree with TRBD2. This CDR3 region has 15 residues. V trimming: 4 bases; J trimming: 5 bases; junction bases outside the gene matches: 7. Germline V CDR1 and CDR2: SGHRS, YFSETQ. The CDR3 loop is CASSMTLAGEDTQYF. Written as DNA, the CDR3 is TGCGCCAGCAGCATGACCCTAGCGGGAGAAGATACGCAGTATTTT.

The chain is built from TRBV7-3 and TRBJ2-5; D might be TRBD2 (6 bases). The CDR3 sequence is 14 residues long. The germline gives CDR1 SGHTA, CDR2 FQGTGA. V lost 7 bases and J lost 3, with 15 bases in between. The DNA of the CDR3 is TGTGCCAGCACCCGCGAGGTAGCGGAAGAGACCCAGTACTTC. Translating gives CASTREVAEETQYF.

The CDR3 bases are TGTGCCAGCAGCCAATCTCGGACAGGGGGCGAGCAGTACTTC. Its protein is CASSQSRTGGEQYF. The V gene is TRBV16, the J gene TRBJ2-7, with 10 bases matching TRBD1. The CDR3 runs 14 residues. Germline CDR1 is KGHSY and CDR2 is FQNENV. V was pared by 0 bases and J by 6 bases, with 2 bases of the junction left unmatched.

The chain links TRBV19 to TRBJ1-5, with 7 bases that match TRBD1. This CDR3 has 14 amino acids. Germline V gene sequence: CDR1 LNHDA, CDR2 SQIVND (reference sequence). J lost 6 bases, V lost 7 bases, and 9 bases had no gene match. This CDR3 is CASTLGQATQPQHF. The CDR3 region has the DNA TGTGCCAGTACCCTAGGACAGGCAACTCAGCCCCAGCATTTT.

The chain carries TRBV27 and TRBJ2-2; maybe TRBD1 (5 bases). The CDR3 loop spans 17 amino acids. Germline CDR1 MNHEY, CDR2 SMNVEV (reference sequence). Trimming pared 1 base from V and 0 bases from J, leaving 12 bases between. The CDR3 is CASSLFQGAANTGELFF. The CDR3 DNA is TGTGCCAGCAGTTTATTTCAGGGCGCCGCGAACACCGGGGAGCTGTTTTTT.

The rearrangement joins TRBV5-1 to TRBJ1-1; TRBD1 aligns across 8 bases. J was trimmed by 1 base and V by 5 bases; bases with no gene match: 4. CDR3 size: 14 residues. Germline CDR1 is SGHRS and CDR2 is YFSETQ. The CDR3 region has the DNA TGCGCCAGCAGGGGGGACAGGCCGAACACTGAAGCTTTCTTT. As protein: CASRGDRPNTEAFF.